Following are 8 T cell receptor beta chains from one sample sequenced in a study of Ad26.COV2.S vaccination and SARS-CoV-2 variants. Specified treatment: 15 to 20 received Ad26.COV2.S at low or high dose, single or two shots; five or six received placebo; per-sample allocation not given. Samples analyzed were those drawn on day 63 after the first vaccine or placebo injection. Profiling relied on immunoSEQ multiplex PCR, and the TCRdb table lists in-frame clones only, not all of them. This sample has 330,000 or so clones; 90% occur once, and the top ten carry approximately 5%. The sample consisted of peripheral blood, taken in a trial of Ad26.COV2.S vaccine versus placebo. All receptors derive from a person between 18 and 65 years old who received the Ad26.COV2.S COVID-19 vaccine or a placebo.

The CDR3 reads CASSPQGGTGGYGYTF. CDR3 DNA: TGTGCCAGCAGCCCCCAAGGAGGGACAGGGGGCTATGGCTACACCTTC. V gene TRBV9 combines with J gene TRBJ1-2, with 11 bases that match TRBD1. The V and J ends lost 4 bases and 4 bases, in that order; junction bases with no gene match: 9. The V gene's germline CDR1 is SGDLS and CDR2 YYNGEE. This CDR3 is 16 amino acids long.

The chain is built from TRBV27 and TRBJ1-2; TRBD1 aligns across 8 bases. From germline, CDR1 is MNHEY and CDR2 SMNVEV (reference sequence). Germline trimming cut 5 bases from V and 4 bases from J; bases unmatched to any gene: 18. The CDR3 extends over 18 amino acids. The CDR3 loop is CASSPPFMAGGGLYGYTF. For the CDR3, the DNA is TGTGCCAGCAGTCCCCCCTTTATGGCAGGGGGCGGTCTCTATGGCTACACCTTC.

The CDR3 loop is CASSTAGLSRSTEAFF. The DNA of the CDR3 is TGTGCCAGTAGTACCGCCGGGTTATCTCGGAGCACTGAAGCTTTCTTT. The chain links TRBV19 to TRBJ1-1; D gene unclear. CDR3 size: 16 residues. The germline V gene encodes CDR1 LNHDA and CDR2 SQIVND (reference sequence). Trimming left V 4 bases short and J 4 bases short, with 19 bases between.

CDR3 sequence: CASRGTEAFF. CDR3 sequence (DNA): TGTGCCAGCCGGGGTACTGAAGCTTTCTTT. This chain links TRBV6-6 with TRBJ1-1; D gene unclear. Germline V gene sequence: CDR1 MNHNY, CDR2 SVGAGI (reference sequence). This CDR3 comprises 10 residues. The V end lost 8 bases, the J end lost 5 bases, and 6 bases lay between the germline ends.

This sequence joins TRBV6-5 and TRBJ2-5; D not certain. Trimming stripped 7 bases from V and 0 bases from J, with 15 bases between. The germline CDR1 and CDR2 sequences are MNHEY and SVGAGI. The CDR3 length is 15 residues. The CDR3: CASTTGPPYQETQYF. CDR3 sequence (DNA): TGTGCCAGCACCACGGGTCCTCCGTACCAAGAGACCCAGTACTTC.

This chain links TRBV9 with TRBJ1-6, with 10 bases identical to TRBD1. J gave up 10 bases and V 4 bases, and 14 bases lay outside the gene matches. Per the germline V gene, CDR1 is SGDLS and CDR2 is YYNGEE. CDR3 length equals 17 residues. The CDR3, as DNA: TGTGCCAGCAGCCCCGGAGGGACAGGGGAATTTACCTCACCCCTCCACTTT. This codes for CASSPGGTGEFTSPLHF.

V gene TRBV27 combines with J gene TRBJ2-5; 11 bases line up with TRBD1. Germline loops: CDR1 MNHEY, CDR2 SMNVEV (reference sequence). After removal of 5 bases from V and 6 bases from J, the junction contained 17 bases not matched to a gene. The CDR3 is 18 amino acids. CDR3 sequence reads: CASSTGTGGFPPAKTQYF. As DNA, the CDR3 is TGTGCCAGCAGTACTGGGACAGGGGGTTTTCCTCCGGCCAAGACCCAGTACTTC.

The chain carries TRBV24-1 and TRBJ1-5; D perhaps matches TRBD1 (5 bases). The V and J ends lost 8 bases and 4 bases respectively, with 14 bases between them. Looked up from germline, CDR1 is KGHDR and CDR2 is SFDVKD. This CDR3 has 14 amino acids. CDR3 sequence reads: CATTWEGFNQPQHF. The CDR3 bases are TGTGCCACCACCTGGGAGGGGTTTAATCAGCCCCAGCATTTT.